Listed below are T cell receptor beta chains from one sample, sequenced in a study of CD8+ T cells in alopecia areata. TCRdb's copy holds only in-frame clones and misses some; the assay was immunoSEQ multiplex PCR. The table records about 110,000 clones, roughly 55% of them present only once. Material for sequencing was NKG2D-low CD8+ T cells sorted from blood. These receptor sequences come from a human donor with alopecia areata. Both conserved end residues are part of each CDR3. Fields, in order: CDR3 protein, V gene.

CASSLDLVWTAFF TRBV7-9
CASSLPRDRVTDTQYF TRBV28
CASHRTGLNTEAFF TRBV27
CACSGWSSGDVTDTQYF TRBV2
CASSIWGNTEAFF TRBV19
CASSHPQTGGETQYF TRBV4-1
CASNLEDRGETQYF TRBV28
CASSEAGAGVNEKLFF TRBV2
CASSLSLAGSDTQYF TRBV27
CASSRHQGKTGNTIYF TRBV5-4
CATGRTFGGEQYF TRBV15
CASRQQGTDTEAFF TRBV6-6
CASGVGPGMNTEAFF TRBV19
CASSLGSNTEAFF TRBV7-2
CSASVADEQFF TRBV20-1
CASRQGFGTEAFF TRBV5-1
CSARTGMSNEQFF TRBV29-1
CAISGGGLAGEEGRETQYF TRBV10-3
CASRARDWPYNEQFF TRBV11-2
CASRHKVRKTQYF TRBV6-5
CASSWGPGGNTEAFF TRBV6-6
CASSLPDSPQETQYF TRBV7-9
CASSLRPGELFF TRBV28
CSVPLGTSNEKLFF TRBV29-1
CASSWGAVDEQYF TRBV27
CASSPGTGGPYEQYF TRBV7-9
CAISPRGDRVSGANVLTF TRBV10-3
CASSSRRIGRGNEQFF TRBV27
CASNFRGEAFF TRBV27
CASSYPRAPGEQYF TRBV6-6
CASSVRRDTEYGYTF TRBV9
CASSRRATAETQYF TRBV14
CASGAGEGPFGEQYF TRBV6-5
CASSSHYEQYF TRBV27
CASSLAGNPRDRSDSDTQYF TRBV5-1
CASRLGLAGGSSYEQYF TRBV7-8